Presented here are 21 T cell receptor beta chains from one specimen sequenced in a study of T cell responses to AZD1222 COVID-19 vaccine. TCRdb's copy holds only in-frame clones and misses some; the assay was immunoSEQ multiplex PCR. The sample lists about 160,000 clones, approximately 93% occurring once. The source was peripheral blood, collected on day 0 of AZD1222 vaccination. The source of these receptors is an adult in good health.

The chain links TRBV5-5 to TRBJ2-7; no clear D. Germline values: CDR1 SGHKS, CDR2 YYEKEE (reference sequence). The CDR3 loop spans 13 amino acids. V was cut by 5 bases and J by 4 bases, with 13 bases left in between. The chain's CDR3 is CASRPDGTYEQYF. As DNA, the CDR3 is TGTGCCAGCAGGCCGGACGGCACATACGAGCAGTACTTC. The variable domain in full, completed from reference TRBV5-5 and TRBJ2-7, reads DAGVTQSPTHLIKTRGQQVTLRCSPISGHKSVSWYQQVLGQGPQFIFQYYEKEERGRGNFPDRFSARQFPNYSSELNVNALLLGDSALYLCASRPDGTYEQYFGPGTRLTVT.

The chain recombines TRBV6-5 with TRBJ2-1; TRBD1 matches 7 bases. The CDR3 has 14 residues. Unmatched junction bases numbered 6, after V lost 6 bases and J lost 4 bases. Germline CDR1 MNHEY, CDR2 SVGAGI. The CDR3 sequence is CASREGQNYNEQFF. CDR3 sequence (DNA): TGTGCCAGCAGAGAGGGACAGAATTACAATGAGCAGTTCTTC.

This clone was picked up one time. The rearrangement uses TRBV3-1 (or the pseudogene TRBV3-2) and TRBJ2-3; D may be TRBD1 (5 bases). Germline V gene data show CDR1 as LGHDT and CDR2 as YNNKEL (reference sequence). The CDR3 spans 15 residues. V was clipped by 0 bases and J by 0 bases, with 7 bases between them. CDR3 in amino acids: CASSQEGASTDTQYF. CDR3 nucleotide sequence: TGTGCCAGCAGCCAAGAAGGGGCGAGCACAGATACGCAGTATTTT.

On this clone itself: Other DNA sequences in the same sample also yield this CDR3. The chain employs TRBV5-1 and TRBJ1-1; D remains ambiguous. V shed 2 bases and J shed 2 bases, with 7 bases lying between them. CDR1 is SGHRS, CDR2 YFSETQ, per germline. The CDR3 sequence is 13 residues long. The CDR3 DNA reads as TGCGCCAGCAGCTTAACAGACAACACTGAAGCTTTCTTT. This codes for CASSLTDNTEAFF.

The chain has TRBV10-2 and TRBJ1-4; D gene ambiguous. Trimming cost V 3 bases and J 8 bases, with 13 bases left between them. There are 14 residues in the CDR3. The germline V gene has CDR1 WSHSY and CDR2 SAAADI. The CDR3 DNA sequence: TGCGCCAGCAGTGATACCTCAGGAGGGGAAAAACTGTTTTTT. The encoded protein is CASSDTSGGEKLFF.

This chain links TRBV7-9 with TRBJ1-2; the D gene is possibly TRBD1 (6 bases). Trimming stripped 5 bases from V and 3 bases from J, with 7 bases between. CDR3 length: 12 amino acids. Germline lookup yields CDR1 SEHNR and CDR2 FQNEAQ (reference sequence). CDR3 sequence reads: CASSEGDYGYTF. In DNA form, the CDR3 reads TGTGCCAGCAGCGAGGGGGACTATGGCTACACCTTC.

This chain connects TRBV27 to TRBJ2-3; D perhaps matches TRBD2 (5 bases). CDR3 length equals 12 residues. The ends were cut back, 5 bases at V and 4 bases at J, with 7 bases in the middle. Germline-derived CDR1 and CDR2 are MNHEY and SMNVEV (reference sequence). CDR3 sequence: CASSPRADTQYF. DNA of the CDR3: TGTGCCAGCAGTCCGAGGGCAGATACGCAGTATTTT.

The chain uses TRBV5-1 and TRBJ2-5, with 10 bases that match TRBD2. This CDR3 is 18 amino acids long. The V gene's germline CDR1 is SGHRS and CDR2 YFSETQ. J was trimmed by 2 bases and V by 4 bases; bases with no gene match: 14. CDR3 sequence: CASSTEGAGGPRQETQYF. CDR3 coding DNA: TGCGCCAGCAGCACGGAAGGAGCGGGGGGGCCGAGGCAAGAGACCCAGTACTTC.

This sequence joins TRBV5-1 and TRBJ2-5; 10 bases match TRBD2. The CDR3 has 15 amino acids. The junction had 3 bases not matched to a gene; V was cut back by 0 bases and J by 4 bases. Germline CDR1 and CDR2: SGHRS and YFSETQ. The CDR3 DNA is TGCGCCAGCAGCTTGGGAGCTAGCGGGGGAGAGACCCAGTACTTC. Its protein product is CASSLGASGGETQYF.

The chain recombines TRBV7-2 with TRBJ2-2; the D gene is possibly TRBD1 (5 bases). Germline lookup yields CDR1 SGHTA and CDR2 FQGNSA. The CDR3 is 14 amino acids. Trimming pared 0 bases from V and 4 bases from J, leaving 6 bases between. This chain's CDR3 is CASSLATATGELFF. Written as DNA, the CDR3 is TGTGCCAGCAGCTTAGCGACAGCCACCGGGGAGCTGTTTTTT.

The chain employs TRBV5-1 and TRBJ2-5; tentative D call: TRBD2 (5 bases). The CDR3 runs 13 residues. Germline assignment: CDR1 SGHRS and CDR2 YFSETQ. V lost 1 base and J lost 2, with 6 bases in between. Here the CDR3 reads CASSLLAQETQYF. For the CDR3, the DNA is TGCGCCAGCAGCTTGCTAGCACAAGAGACCCAGTACTTC.

The chain joins TRBV19 to TRBJ1-2; a weak D match, TRBD1 (5 bases). This CDR3 is built from 16 residues. Germline CDR1 LNHDA, CDR2 SQIVND (reference sequence). V lost 7 bases to trimming and J lost 4 bases, with 22 bases between them. Written as DNA, the CDR3 is TGTGCCAGTAACAAACTTGGGGAGGGGCCCTTCTATGGCTACACCTTC. Its protein product is CASNKLGEGPFYGYTF.

The V gene is TRBV3-1 (or the pseudogene TRBV3-2), the J gene TRBJ2-1; a weak D match, TRBD1 (6 bases). CDR3 length: 17 amino acids. Trimming pared 0 bases from V and 4 bases from J, leaving 16 bases between. The germline CDR1 and CDR2 sequences are LGHDT and YNNKEL (reference sequence). DNA for the CDR3: TGTGCCAGCAGCCAAGAGCGGTACAGGGCTTCTTACAATGAGCAGTTCTTC. It is translated as CASSQERYRASYNEQFF.

The V gene is TRBV3-1 (or the pseudogene TRBV3-2), the J gene TRBJ1-6; a possible D gene is TRBD1 (5 bases). From germline, CDR1 is LGHDT and CDR2 YNNKEL (reference sequence). The CDR3 covers 15 residues. The V end was cut by 1 base, the J end by 10 bases, with 14 bases between. CDR3 nucleotide sequence: TGTGCCAGCAGCCAAGTAGTGTCGGGGGAATCACCCCTCCACTTT. This sequence encodes CASSQVVSGESPLHF.

This sequence joins TRBV6-5 and TRBJ2-5; D call uncertain. The V gene lost 2 bases and the J gene lost 0 bases, with 4 bases spanning the gap. Germline V lookup: CDR1 MNHEY, CDR2 SVGAGI. This CDR3 comprises 13 residues. The DNA of the CDR3 is TGTGCCAGCAGTTACATGTACCAAGAGACCCAGTACTTC. Protein product: CASSYMYQETQYF.

V is TRBV7-8 and J is TRBJ1-1; D perhaps matches TRBD1 (6 bases). V was pared by 6 bases and J by 3 bases, with 17 bases between. CDR1 is SGHVS, CDR2 FQNEAQ, per germline. The CDR3 covers 15 residues. CDR3 amino acids: CASRYITAGDTEAFF. In DNA form, the CDR3 reads TGTGCCAGCAGATATATTACGGCAGGGGACACTGAAGCTTTCTTT.

The chain recombines TRBV10-3 with TRBJ2-1; tentatively, D is TRBD1 or TRBD2 (5 bases each). This CDR3 is 14 amino acids long. The germline CDR1 and CDR2 sequences are ENHRY and SYGVKD. The V gene lost 0 bases and the J gene lost 9 bases, with 12 bases spanning the gap. Here the CDR3 reads CAISESGLGGEQFF. Written as DNA, the CDR3 is TGTGCCATCAGTGAGTCAGGTCTTGGGGGTGAGCAGTTCTTC.

The chain recombines TRBV3-1 (or the pseudogene TRBV3-2) with TRBJ1-1, with D possibly TRBD1 on 6 matching bases. The CDR3 is 20 residues long. From germline, CDR1 is LGHDT and CDR2 YNNKEL (reference sequence). Trimming took off 0 bases at V and 0 bases at J, with 23 bases between the two ends. The DNA for the CDR3 is TGTGCCAGCAGCCAAGATGGAGGTGGACAGTGGGGCTCCCTGAACACTGAAGCTTTCTTT. Its translation is CASSQDGGGQWGSLNTEAFF.

The gene calls are TRBV30 and TRBJ1-2, with 7 bases lining up with TRBD1. The CDR3 loop spans 15 amino acids. Germline V lookup: CDR1 GTSNPN, CDR2 SVGIG (reference sequence). The V and J ends lost 5 bases and 5 bases, in that order; junction bases with no gene match: 14. CDR3 sequence reads: CAWAYPGEGAYGYTF. In DNA form, the CDR3 reads TGTGCCTGGGCCTACCCCGGAGAGGGGGCGTATGGCTACACCTTC.

The V gene is TRBV5-4, the J gene TRBJ2-2; 10 bases fit TRBD2. V dropped 4 bases and J dropped 2; count of bases not matched to a gene: 5. The CDR3 length is 16 residues. Germline V gene data show CDR1 as SGHNT and CDR2 as YYREEE (reference sequence). The CDR3 here is CASSRGTSANTGELFF. The CDR3 coding sequence is TGTGCCAGCAGCAGGGGGACTAGCGCAAACACCGGGGAGCTGTTTTTT.

A note on this clone: The germline gene is not matched at one end of the junction; a read error may be the cause. V usage is TRBV12-3 or TRBV12-4 and J usage is TRBJ1-1; no reliable D call. CDR3 length: 13 residues. The CDR3 loop reads CASSFMRVSEAFF. As DNA, the CDR3 is TGTGCCAGTAGTTTTATGAGGGTCTCTGAAGCTTTCTTT.